The rows below give T cell receptor beta chains drawn from one sample of a study of T cells in Graves' hyperthyroidism and ophthalmopathy. One entry per CDR3 protein, called by TCRdb with MiXCR from the multiplex PCR reads. The sample includes 600,000 or so distinct CDR3 sequences, 14% of them seen just once. The sequencing sample was made of blood. These receptors were obtained from a woman aged 45 to 65 with Graves' ophthalmopathy. Both conserved end residues are part of each CDR3. The D gene is left open where the match is weak. Clone size is not always given. Where it is, it says once, few, many or a class for expanded clones.

D: -
V: TRBV30
J: TRBJ1-5
size: many
CDR3: CAWTDSHGQPQHF
DNA: TGTGCCTGGACGGACAGCCATGGACAGCCCCAGCATTTT

D: -
V: TRBV28
J: TRBJ1-5
size: many
CDR3: CASSLIGQSLIQPQHF
DNA: TGTGCCAGCAGTTTAATCGGGCAGAGTTTAATTCAGCCCCAGCATTTT

D: -
V: TRBV20-1
J: TRBJ1-5
size: many
CDR3: CSASGDRDQPQHF
DNA: TGCAGTGCTTCGGGCGACCGGGATCAGCCCCAGCATTTT

D: TRBD1
V: TRBV7-3
J: TRBJ2-4
size: many
CDR3: CASSTDRGRIQYF
DNA: TGTGCCAGCAGCACCGACAGGGGACGCATTCAGTACTTC

D: -
V: TRBV4-3
J: TRBJ2-1
size: -
CDR3: CASSHPRGNEQFF
DNA: TGCGCCAGCAGCCATCCCCGGGGTAATGAGCAGTTCTTC

D: TRBD1
V: TRBV28
J: TRBJ1-2
size: many
CDR3: CASTLGQGGWGYTF
DNA: TGTGCCAGCACCCTAGGACAGGGTGGTTGGGGCTACACCTTC

D: -
V: TRBV7-2
J: TRBJ2-7
size: many
CDR3: CASRGGGGNEQYF
DNA: TGTGCCAGCAGGGGGGGTGGAGGGAACGAGCAGTACTTC

D: -
V: TRBV28
J: TRBJ2-7
size: many
CDR3: CASTLVAALTYEQYF
DNA: TGTGCCAGCACCCTAGTGGCAGCTCTAACCTACGAGCAGTACTTC

D: TRBD2
V: TRBV29-1
J: TRBJ2-1
size: -
CDR3: CSVSSLAGGWHNEQFF
DNA: TGCAGCGTTTCTTCGCTGGCGGGAGGGTGGCACAATGAGCAGTTCTTC

D: TRBD1
V: TRBV10-3
J: TRBJ1-1
size: few
CDR3: CAISGDRANTEAFF
DNA: TGTGCCATCAGTGGGGACAGGGCAAACACTGAAGCTTTCTTT

D: -
V: TRBV20-1
J: TRBJ1-4
size: many
CDR3: CSARDRGVGEEKLFF
DNA: TGCAGTGCTAGAGATAGAGGGGTTGGGGAAGAAAAACTGTTTTTT

D: -
V: TRBV4-1
J: TRBJ2-2
size: -
CDR3: CASSQDLTGELVF
DNA: TGCGCCAGCAGCCAAGATTTGACCGGGGAGCTGGTTTTT

D: -
V: TRBV4-2
J: TRBJ1-2
size: -
CDR3: CATRGGVLLDGYTF
DNA: TGTGCCACCCGCGGTGGGGTCCTCCTAGACGGCTACACCTTC

D: TRBD1
V: TRBV5-1
J: TRBJ2-7
size: many
CDR3: CASSLGGGTGVIHEQYF
DNA: TGCGCCAGCAGCTTGGGAGGGGGGACAGGGGTCATCCACGAGCAGTACTTC

D: -
V: TRBV28
J: TRBJ1-5
size: many
CDR3: CASRTGTASNQPQHF
DNA: TGTGCCAGCAGAACCGGGACGGCGAGCAATCAGCCCCAGCATTTT

D: TRBD2
V: TRBV2
J: TRBJ2-7
size: many
CDR3: CASSESAGVMYEQYF
DNA: TGTGCCAGCAGTGAAAGTGCGGGAGTTATGTACGAGCAGTACTTC